This T cell receptor beta chain was recorded in a study of T cell repertoires in aging, cancer and after chemotherapy. Study-wide background: Paired samples before and after chemotherapy came from glioblastoma patients receiving temozolomide-based therapy.

This clonotype is medium-sized by share. Its antigen remains unknown. TCR beta rearrangements were amplified from peripheral blood genomic DNA. Findings of the study overall: Rebound thymic output was suggested by rising median generation probability during chemotherapy in each cancer cohort.

A mixed TRB-A/B primer pool amplified rearranged TRB by multiplex touch-down PCR. TCRdb re-analysed the multiplex PCR reads in MiXCR, keeping a single row per CDR3 protein. The sample includes just over 1,500 distinct CDR3 sequences, 20% to 30% of them seen just once. This TCR was recovered from a human donor with a solid tumor. The sample was blood.

DNA of the CDR3: TGTGCCAGCAGTTTAAAGTCGGGGACTAGCAATCAGCCCCAGCATTTT. Encoded protein: CASSLKSGTSNQPQHF. The chain joins TRBV6-5 to TRBJ1-5; maybe TRBD1 (5 bases). V lost 4 bases and J 0 bases, leaving 13 bases between the germline ends. The germline gives CDR1 MNHEY, CDR2 SVGAGI. This CDR3 contains 16 residues.